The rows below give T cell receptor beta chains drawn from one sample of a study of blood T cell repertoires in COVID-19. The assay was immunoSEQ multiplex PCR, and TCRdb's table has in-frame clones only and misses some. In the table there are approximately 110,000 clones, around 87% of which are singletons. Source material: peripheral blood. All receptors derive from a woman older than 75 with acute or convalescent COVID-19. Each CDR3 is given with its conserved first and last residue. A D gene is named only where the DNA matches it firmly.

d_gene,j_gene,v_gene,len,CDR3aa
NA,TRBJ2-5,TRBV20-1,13,CSASRGYAETQYF
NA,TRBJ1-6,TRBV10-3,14,CAISVGGETSPLHF
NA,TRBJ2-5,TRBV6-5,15,CASSYSAGGQETQYF
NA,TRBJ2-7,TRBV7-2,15,CASSTTPRESYEQYF
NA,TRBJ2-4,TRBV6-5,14,CASQRDTAKNIQYF
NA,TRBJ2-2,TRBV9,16,CASSANRGGSTGELFF
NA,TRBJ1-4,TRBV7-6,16,CASSLRALATNEKLFF
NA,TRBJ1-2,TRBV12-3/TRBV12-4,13,CASRKGGVSGYTF
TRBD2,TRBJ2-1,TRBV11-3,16,CASSFGLAYSYNEQFF
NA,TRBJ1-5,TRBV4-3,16,CASSQDMGGNNQPQHF
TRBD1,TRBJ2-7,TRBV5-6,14,CASSGGQGSYEQYF
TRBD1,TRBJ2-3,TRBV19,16,CASSIGTGHQSDTQYF
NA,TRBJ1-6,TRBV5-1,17,CASSLGLTSSYNSPLHF
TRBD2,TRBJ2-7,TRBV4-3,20,CASSQVRPGTLAGGSYEQYF
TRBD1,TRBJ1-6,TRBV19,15,CASSIGSTGEGPLHF
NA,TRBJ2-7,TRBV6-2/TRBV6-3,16,CASSSLLRIRYYEQYF
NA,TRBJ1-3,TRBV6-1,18,CASSEAVGGGILGNTIYF
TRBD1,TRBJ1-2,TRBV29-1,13,CSGIETGAFGYTF
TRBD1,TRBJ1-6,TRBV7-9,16,CASSRGPGRGHSPLHF
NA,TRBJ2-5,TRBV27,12,CASSPNQETQYF
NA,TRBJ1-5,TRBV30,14,CAWSGGYSNQPQHF
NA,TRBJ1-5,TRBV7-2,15,CASSSRGNSNQPQHF
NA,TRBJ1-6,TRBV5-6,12,CASSQVESPLHF
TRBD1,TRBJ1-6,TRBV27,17,CASAADRGTTRGSPLHF
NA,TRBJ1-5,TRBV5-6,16,CASSYGQPYSNQPQHF
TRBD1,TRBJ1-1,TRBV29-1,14,CSVRRQGGNTEAFF
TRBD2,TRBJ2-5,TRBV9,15,CASSEGLADQETQYF
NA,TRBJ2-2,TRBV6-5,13,CASSWAGTGELFF
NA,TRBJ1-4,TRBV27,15,CASSLVGPATEKLFF
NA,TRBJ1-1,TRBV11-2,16,CASSVLRTFQNTEAFF
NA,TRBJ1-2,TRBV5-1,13,CASSLGGDYGYTF
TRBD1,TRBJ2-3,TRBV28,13,CASSQGATDTQYF
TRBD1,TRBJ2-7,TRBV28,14,CASSEQGGPYEQYF
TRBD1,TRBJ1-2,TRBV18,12,CASSPKQGSYTF
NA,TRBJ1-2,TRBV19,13,CASSFRTLYGYTF
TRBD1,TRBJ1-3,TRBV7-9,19,CASSLQVKGTVSSGNTIYF
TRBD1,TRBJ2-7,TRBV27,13,CASSPGQDYEQYF
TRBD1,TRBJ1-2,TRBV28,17,CASSLGGQGATNYGYTF
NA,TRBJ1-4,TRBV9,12,CASSGSNEKLFF
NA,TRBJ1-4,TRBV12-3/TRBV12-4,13,CASSLVRSEKLFF
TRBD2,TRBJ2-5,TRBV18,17,CASSPRVQRGAQETQYF
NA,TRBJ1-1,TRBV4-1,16,CASSQDFQGLFNEAFF
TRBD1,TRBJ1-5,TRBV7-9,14,CASSSGQGTRPQHF
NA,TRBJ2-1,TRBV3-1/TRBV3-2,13,CASSLGPQDEQFF
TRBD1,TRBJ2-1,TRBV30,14,CAWSTGQGSHEQFF
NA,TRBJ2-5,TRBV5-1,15,CASSLQAGVGETQYF
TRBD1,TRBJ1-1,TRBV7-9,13,CASSLQGALLAFF
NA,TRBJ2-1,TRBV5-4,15,CASSLGFGVLNEQFF
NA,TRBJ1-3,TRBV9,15,CASSVVAGWGNTIYF
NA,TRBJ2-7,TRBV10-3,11,CAISQGYEQYF
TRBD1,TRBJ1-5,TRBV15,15,CATSRVGQVPRPQHF
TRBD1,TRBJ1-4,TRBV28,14,CASSVTGEFEKLFF
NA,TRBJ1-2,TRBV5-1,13,CASSPDPPWRNTF
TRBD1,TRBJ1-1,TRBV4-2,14,CASSRDPGQGGAFF
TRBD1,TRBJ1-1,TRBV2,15,CASSQGTGVITEAFF
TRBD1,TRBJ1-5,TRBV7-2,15,CASSTITGGNQPQHF
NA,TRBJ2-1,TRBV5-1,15,CASSIQGGSYNEQFF
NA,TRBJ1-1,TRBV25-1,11,CASSEYLEAFF
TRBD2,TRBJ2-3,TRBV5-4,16,CASSPGLAGLQDTQYF